This is a list of T cell receptor beta chains from one sample in a study of coeliac disease. The data were produced by immunoSEQ multiplex PCR, yet TCRdb's version contains in-frame clones alone and is incomplete. The sample has 4,000 to 6,000 clones, around 57% seen once. What was sequenced was lamina propria lymphocytes from the gut. The receptors were gathered from a woman in her 70s with celiac disease. The CDR3 runs from the conserved cysteine through the conserved F or W. The D gene is left open where the match is weak. Rows give clone size only sometimes, using once, few, many, or a class for an expanded clone.

clone_size	d_call	v_call	j_call	cdr3_aa	cdr3_nt
NA	TRBD1	TRBV5-4	TRBJ1-2	CASSLGGTGASYGYTF	TGTGCCAGCAGCTTGGGGGGGACAGGGGCGTCCTATGGCTACACCTTC
NA	NA	TRBV4-3	TRBJ1-1	CASSQDRGTNTEAFF	TGCGCCAGCAGCCAAGACAGAGGCACTAACACTGAAGCTTTCTTT
few	NA	TRBV7-8	TRBJ1-2	CASSWARQGSYGYTF	TGTGCCAGCAGCTGGGCGCGGCAGGGGAGCTATGGCTACACCTTC
few	NA	TRBV2	TRBJ2-7	CASSPGGLQDYEQYF	TGTGCCAGCAGCCCGGGGGGCCTTCAGGACTACGAGCAGTACTTC
NA	TRBD2	TRBV2	TRBJ2-3	CASSATSGGVGRTDTQYF	TGTGCCAGCAGCGCGACTAGCGGGGGGGTAGGGAGGACAGATACGCAGTATTTT
NA	TRBD1	TRBV5-6	TRBJ1-4	CASRLGMGQGDEKLFF	TGTGCCAGCAGGTTGGGAATGGGACAGGGAGACGAAAAACTGTTTTTT
NA	TRBD2	TRBV5-4	TRBJ2-2	CASSLAGGRYPNTGELFF	TGTGCCAGCAGCTTAGCGGGGGGCCGCTACCCGAACACCGGGGAGCTGTTTTTT
NA	NA	TRBV19	TRBJ1-2	CASSGGDYGYTF	TGTGCCAGTAGCGGAGGGGACTATGGCTACACCTTC
NA	NA	TRBV11-2	TRBJ2-7	CASSLAGFYEQYF	TGTGCCAGCAGCTTAGCCGGGTTCTACGAGCAGTACTTC
medium-sized	NA	TRBV7-9	TRBJ2-7	CASSYEAITQYF	TGTGCCAGCAGCTACGAGGCTATTACGCAGTACTTC
NA	NA	TRBV7-3	TRBJ2-3	CASSAMGGTQYF	TGTGCCAGCAGCGCCATGGGAGGAACGCAGTATTTT
few	TRBD1	TRBV25-1	TRBJ1-1	CASEKPGQGYSVNTEAFF	TGTGCCAGCGAAAAGCCGGGACAGGGGTACTCGGTGAACACTGAAGCTTTCTTT
few	TRBD1	TRBV29-1	TRBJ2-4	CSVAGTASTQNIQYF	TGCAGCGTCGCCGGGACAGCCTCAACTCAAAACATTCAGTACTTC